The 19 T cell receptor beta chains presented below share a single source sample, sequenced in a study of Graves' ophthalmopathy and Graves' hyperthyroidism. RNA served as the template for amplifying TCR beta CDR3 regions. HTBI primers were employed in first-round RT-PCR, then a second-round multiplex PCR followed. TCRdb re-derived calls from the multiplex PCR reads in MiXCR, one entry per CDR3 protein. The profile covers 200,000 to 250,000 distinct CDR3 sequences, with roughly a fifth appearing a single time and approximately 40% taken by the ten largest. The sequenced sample was peripheral blood. These TCRs come from a woman aged 45-65 years with Graves' ophthalmopathy.

This clonotype was counted at least ten times. The gene calls are TRBV28 and TRBJ1-6; tentatively, D is TRBD1 (5 bases). Between the trimmed V and J ends, which lost 6 bases and 7 bases, there was a span of 13 bases. The CDR3 spans 14 residues. CDR1 MDHEN and CDR2 SYDVKM come from the germline V gene. The CDR3 DNA reads as TGTGCCAGCAGGGACCGGGACCCAAATTCACCCCTCCACTTT. It codes for CASRDRDPNSPLHF.

This clonotype occurred many times. This sequence joins TRBV25-1 and TRBJ1-1, with a tentative D call TRBD1 (5 bases). The length of the CDR3 is 12 residues. Deletions cut 6 bases from V and 5 bases from J, with 10 bases between. CDR1 is MGHDK, CDR2 SYGVNS, per germline. This CDR3 reads CASRGGGTEAFF. CDR3 nucleotide sequence: TGTGCCAGCAGGGGGGGAGGGACTGAAGCTTTCTTT.

This clonotype has a count of ten or more. The chain combines TRBV5-1 with TRBJ1-2, with D unclear. Germline values: CDR1 SGHRS, CDR2 YFSETQ. Trimming left V 7 bases short and J 3 bases short, with 13 bases between. The CDR3 has 13 amino acids. This chain's CDR3 is CASSLEGYYGYTF. For the CDR3, the DNA is TGCGCCAGCTCCCTGGAGGGCTACTATGGCTACACCTTC.

The sample holds a few counts of this clonotype. The chain links TRBV5-1 to TRBJ2-7; 9 positions agree with TRBD2. There are 14 residues in the CDR3. Looked up from germline, CDR1 is SGHRS and CDR2 is YFSETQ. Trimming cost V 4 bases and J 2 bases; bases outside gene matches: 4. The CDR3 DNA is TGCGCCAGCAGCGGAGCGGGAGGCCCCTACGAGCAGTACTTC. Translation gives CASSGAGGPYEQYF.

This clonotype was recorded many times. The chain couples TRBV12-3 or TRBV12-4 to TRBJ2-2; D unresolved. V lost 8 bases and J 5 bases, leaving 6 bases between the germline ends. The CDR3 has 11 amino acids. CDR3 residues: CASLGTGELFF. The CDR3 DNA follows: TGTGCCAGCCTTGGGACCGGGGAGCTGTTTTTT.

This clonotype was detected many times. In nucleotides, the CDR3 is TGCGCCAGCAGCCAAGAGAACGGCGGGAGTGTGGAGCAGTACTTC. This encodes CASSQENGGSVEQYF. V is TRBV4-1 and J is TRBJ2-7, with 7 positions matching TRBD2. Trimming cost V 0 bases and J 7 bases; bases outside gene matches: 9. CDR3 length equals 15 residues. Germline V gene data show CDR1 as MGHRA and CDR2 as YSYEKL.

This clonotype was detected ten times or more. The J gene is TRBJ2-7, the V gene TRBV30, with D possibly matching TRBD2 (5 bases). This CDR3 has 16 amino acids. Looked up from germline, CDR1 is GTSNPN and CDR2 is SVGIG (reference sequence). V was clipped by 3 bases and J by 0 bases, with 18 bases between them. The chain's CDR3 is CAWRTTQRLGSYEQYF. The CDR3, as DNA: TGTGCCTGGAGGACCACTCAGCGGTTGGGCTCCTACGAGCAGTACTTC.

Notes on this clonotype: Its ends do not fully match the called genes, so a read error is possible. The chain joins TRBV18 to TRBJ2-5; unclear D gene. The CDR3 covers 11 residues. Looked up from germline, CDR1 is KGHSH and CDR2 is LQKENI. In nucleotides, the CDR3 is TGTGCCAGCTCAGAACAAGAGACCCCGTACTTC. Translating gives CASSEQETPYF.

This clonotype was counted only a few times. The chain uses TRBV7-9 and TRBJ2-7, with D perhaps matching TRBD1 (6 bases). The CDR3 runs to 15 residues. The V gene's germline CDR1 is SEHNR and CDR2 FQNEAQ (reference sequence). The V and J ends lost 2 bases and 3 bases respectively, with 14 bases between them. The CDR3 here is CASSLRGSANYEQYF. The CDR3 DNA reads as TGTGCCAGCAGCTTAAGGGGGTCGGCTAACTACGAGCAGTACTTC.

On this clonotype itself: Relative to the germline gene, one junction end is altered; a read error may explain this. V is TRBV28 and J is TRBJ1-5, with 7 bases aligning to TRBD1. The CDR3 has 15 residues. The V gene's germline CDR1 is MDHEN and CDR2 SYDVKM. CDR3 bases: TGTGCCAGCAGTCCGACAGGGTATAGCAATCGGCCCCAGCATTTT. This encodes CASSPTGYSNRPQHF.

This clonotype was seen repeatedly, ten times or more. The V and J genes are TRBV6-1 and TRBJ1-1; 9 bases agree with TRBD1. The CDR3 is 13 residues long. Germline lookup yields CDR1 MNHNS and CDR2 SASEGT. With V trimmed by 6 bases and J by 6 bases, 5 bases remained unmatched. CDR3 DNA: TGTGCCAGCAGGCTGACAGGGGGGGCTGAAGCTTTCTTT. This sequence encodes CASRLTGGAEAFF.

This clonotype was seen many times. V is TRBV5-1 and J is TRBJ1-2; TRBD1 matches at 11 bases. The germline V gene has CDR1 SGHRS and CDR2 YFSETQ. The V segment lost 6 bases and the J segment 2 bases; nucleotides outside the gene matches: 3. This CDR3 comprises 14 residues. The DNA of the CDR3 is TGCGCCAGCAACGGACAGGGGGCAAACTATGGCTACACCTTC. Translating it yields CASNGQGANYGYTF.

V gene TRBV12-3 or TRBV12-4 combines with J gene TRBJ2-7; no reliable D call. The CDR3 is 13 residues long. V was clipped by 4 bases and J by 5 bases, with 12 bases between them. In DNA, the CDR3 is TGTGCCAGCAGTTCGATCCGCCCCCACGAGCAGTACTTC. Amino acids: CASSSIRPHEQYF.

This clonotype was recorded many times. J is TRBJ2-2 and V is TRBV30; TRBD2 aligns across 8 bases. The CDR3 totals 13 residues. V shed 3 bases, J shed 8 bases, and the junction held 5 bases outside the gene matches. Per germline, CDR1 GTSNPN and CDR2 SVGIG (reference sequence). The CDR3 nucleotides read TGTGCCTGGAGAAGACCGGGAGGGGGGGAGCTGTTTTTT. This sequence encodes CAWRRPGGGELFF.

Many counts were recorded for this clonotype. The DNA of the CDR3 is TGCGCCAGCAGCCAAACGACAGGGGGCCCACGGCCCCAGCATTTT. It encodes CASSQTTGGPRPQHF. The chain is built from TRBV4-1 and TRBJ1-5; TRBD1 matches 10 bases. The CDR3 runs to 15 residues. Germline CDR1 MGHRA, CDR2 YSYEKL. V shed 2 bases and J 9 bases; nucleotides not matched to a gene: 7.

This clonotype was found many times. The DNA for the CDR3 is TGTGCCAGCAGCGCAAGATCCCAAGAGACCCAGTACTTC. Its translation: CASSARSQETQYF. V gene TRBV5-6 combines with J gene TRBJ2-5; D is unclear. Germline CDR1 reads SGHDT; CDR2 reads YYEEEE. V was clipped by 4 bases and J by 1 base, with 8 bases between them. This CDR3 comprises 13 residues.

The J gene is TRBJ2-3, the V gene TRBV12-3 or TRBV12-4, with unresolved D. V dropped 0 bases and J dropped 5 bases, with 12 bases sitting between them. This CDR3 contains 15 residues. The CDR3 spells CASSLARRLLDTQYF. The CDR3 nucleotides are TGTGCCAGCAGTTTAGCCAGACGGCTACTAGATACGCAGTATTTT.

The sample holds one count of this clonotype. The chain has TRBV24-1 and TRBJ2-5, with 11 bases fitting TRBD2. The CDR3 covers 16 residues. With V trimmed by 3 bases and J by 5 bases, 7 bases remained unmatched. Germline-derived CDR1 and CDR2 are KGHDR and SFDVKD. CDR3 amino acids: CATSDVVAGGGETQYF. CDR3 DNA: TGTGCCACCAGTGATGTCGTAGCGGGAGGGGGGGAGACCCAGTACTTC.

The CDR3 loop is CASSQGTGDPNIQYF. The CDR3 DNA is TGCGCCAGCAGCCAAGGGACTGGCGATCCAAACATTCAGTACTTC. The chain couples TRBV4-3 to TRBJ2-4; TRBD2 is a possible D gene (5 bases). Germline V gene sequence: CDR1 LGHNA, CDR2 YSLEER. The CDR3 is 15 amino acids. The V and J ends lost 1 base and 6 bases respectively, with 13 bases between them.